The entry that follows covers one T cell receptor (beta chain) sequence. The antigen it recognizes is unknown. Qualities for individual bases were not recorded, and no much larger clone is one base off. This sample is drawn from a study of CD8+CD57+ T cells in acquired aplastic anemia (dated 2018 in TCRdb). About the investigation overall: A mean of about 3.2 ug of DNA, ranging from roughly 0.2 to 30 ug, was extracted from sorted CD4+ and CD8+ cells. Mean read counts for healthy donor samples were approximately 10 million for CD4+ cells and 11.0 million for CD8+ cells. The research as a whole found: Around 30 CD8+ CDR3 sequences were found in both patients and controls but appeared to be highly expressed in patients and within the immunodominant clones of the patients. No significant difference in CD8+ Simpson's diversity was found between patients and healthy controls (P=0.060).

The study deep-sequenced TCR repertoires of sorted CD4+ and CD8+ blood T cells from severe aplastic anemia patients and healthy subjects. Ficoll-Paque density gradient centrifugation was used to isolate peripheral blood mononuclear cells. Before DNA extraction, CD4+ and CD8+ T cells were sorted with FACS or magnetic beads. Profiling of TCR beta VDJ combinations and CDR3 sequences used genomic DNA as the template. TCR repertoire sequencing was run on an Illumina HiSeq 2000. The original pipeline was this. Repertoires were assessed using TRBV/TRBJ rearrangement plots, CDR3 size and DJ length profiles, and Simpson's diversity index. The most abundant DNA sequence in the deep sequencing data was taken as the immunodominant clone. CDR3 amino acid sequences were screened for sharing across subjects and were compared with published repertoires and the VDJdb database. The public sequencing data were trimmed at Q25 with fastp and processed into clonotypes with MiXCR by TCRdb, which kept only in-frame beta chains. For every CDR3 protein sequence, its rows merge into one entry that carries the most common genes and DNA. TCRdb, not the original authors, processed these V and J calls. For this sample there are a few hundred thousand distinct CDR3 sequences; roughly 57% appear just once. 25% to 30% of the sample goes to the ten largest clones.

The CDR3, cysteine through phenylalanine, is 15 amino acids long. Just CDR3 DNA is preserved here, 45 bases in frame from base 1. The germline V gene gives CDR1 as SGHRS and CDR2 as YFSETQ. V is reduced by 1 base and J by 0 bases, leaving a spacing of 11 bases between them. Sequencing used sorted CD4+, CD8+, or CD8+CD57+ T cells (not recorded which) from PBMCs. This clonotype was obtained from a human donor in good health. The rearrangement combines TRBV5-1 with TRBJ2-7; the D gene is possibly TRBD1 or TRBD2, with 5 bases matching each. This receptor has the CDR3 CASSLSGPASYEQYF. The sequence in DNA is TGCGCCAGCAGCTTGTCGGGACCAGCCTCCTACGAGCAGTACTTC. Reference TRBV5-1 and TRBJ2-7 proteins supply the regions before and after the CDR3; the full variable domain is: KAGVTQTPRYLIKTRGQQVTLSCSPISGHRSVSWYQQTPGQGLQFLFEYFSETQRNKGNFPGRFSGRQFSNSRSEMNVSTLELGDSALYLCASSLSGPASYEQYFGPGTRLTVT.